Included here is one TCR beta chain sequence, with context. Antigen unknown. The length of the CDR3 is 16 residues. V shed 1 base and J 7 bases; nucleotides not matched to a gene: 8. Germline V lookup: CDR1 SGHTA, CDR2 FQGNSA. The entry originates in a study of T cell responses to AZD1222 COVID-19 vaccine. Study-wide results and limits: Among the donors, most were white British and more were female, and clonal diversity was possibly underestimated. At baseline, seropositivity was found in only six AZD1222 recipients. Spike-specific TCR breadth rose after two AZD1222 doses, and depth rose as well.

TCRdb's table, derived via immunoSEQ multiplex PCR, lists solely in-frame clones and lacks some. The sample holds approximately 110,000 clones, roughly 87% seen once. The chain employs TRBV7-2 and TRBJ2-7; 12 positions agree with TRBD1. The sequence was collected from an adult in good health. The sequenced sample was peripheral blood, obtained on day 0 of AZD1222 vaccination. The CDR3 nucleotides read TGTGCCAGCAGCTTAGGCCTGGGACAGGGGGCGCAAGAGCAGTACTTC. Protein sequence: CASSLGLGQGAQEQYF.